The rows below give T cell receptor beta chains drawn from one sample of a study of cytomegalovirus exposure and HLA in healthy donors. The assay was immunoSEQ multiplex PCR, and TCRdb's table has in-frame clones only and misses some. This repertoire shows around 150,000 clones, just over 85% found once; its top ten account for around 8%. The sample taken for sequencing was PBMCs. All receptors come from a woman in her late teens or twenties in good health and CMV-seropositive. Both conserved end residues are part of each CDR3. D genes are given only for firm matches. Only part of the rows carry a size: once, few, many, or a class if the clone is expanded.

cdr3_nt cdr3_aa clone_size j_call v_call d_call
TGTGCCAGCAGCAAAGGAGACCCAGGAGCCAAAAACATTCAGTACTTC CASSKGDPGAKNIQYF - TRBJ2-4 TRBV21-1 -
TGTGCCAGCAGCTTAGGTAGTCGGGAGCTGTCCTACGAGCAGTACTTC CASSLGSRELSYEQYF - TRBJ2-7 TRBV7-9 -
TGTGCTAGTGGTTTGGTACAGGGACGGGTTGACTCACCCCTCCACTTT CASGLVQGRVDSPLHF - TRBJ1-6 TRBV12-5 -
TGTGCCAGCTCACCAACTAGTCCAGAAGACTATGGCTACACCTTC CASSPTSPEDYGYTF - TRBJ1-2 TRBV18 -
TGTGCCAGCAGCACATCACCCCTCTACGAGCAGTACTTC CASSTSPLYEQYF - TRBJ2-7 TRBV5-4 -
TGTGCCAGCAGCTCCCGGGACAGGACGAACACTGAAGCTTTCTTT CASSSRDRTNTEAFF - TRBJ1-1 TRBV11-1 TRBD1
TGTGCCTGGAGTCGGGACAGGGCCTCTGGAAACACCATATATTTT CAWSRDRASGNTIYF - TRBJ1-3 TRBV30 TRBD1
TGTGCCAGCAGCGGACTAGCGGGGGGGCGTACCGGGGAGCTGTTTTTT CASSGLAGGRTGELFF - TRBJ2-2 TRBV9 TRBD2
TGCGCCAGCAGCTTCGGTTTTGTTCGTGCGAGTTCTAACTATGGCTACACCTTC CASSFGFVRASSNYGYTF - TRBJ1-2 TRBV5-1 -
TGTGCCAGCAGCTTCGAGGAAGGGGCGGGGGCCAATGAGCAGTTCTTC CASSFEEGAGANEQFF - TRBJ2-1 TRBV4-2 -
TGTGCCAGCAGCGTAGGGCTAGCGGGAGGGTTCGAGACCCAGTACTTC CASSVGLAGGFETQYF - TRBJ2-5 TRBV9 TRBD2
TGCGCCAGCAGCCAAGCCAGACTAGCGGGAGGGCCTGACGAGCAGTACTTC CASSQARLAGGPDEQYF - TRBJ2-7 TRBV4-1 TRBD2
TGTGCCAGCTCACCAAGCGCAGGGCCTATGGGAAACACCATATATTTT CASSPSAGPMGNTIYF - TRBJ1-3 TRBV18 -
TGTGCCAGCAGCCAAAATACAGGGATGGGTACTGAAGCTTTCTTT CASSQNTGMGTEAFF - TRBJ1-1 TRBV7-9 -
TGTGCCAGCAGCGCGTCCCAGGGGAGAGGCTACACCTTC CASSASQGRGYTF - TRBJ1-2 TRBV9 -
TGTGCCAGCAGAACAGCCGGGACAGGGATCCCTGAAGCTTTCTTT CASRTAGTGIPEAFF - TRBJ1-1 TRBV7-9 TRBD1
TGTGCCAGCAGCTTAAGGGACTATTCCGAGCAGTACTTC CASSLRDYSEQYF - TRBJ2-7 TRBV5-8 TRBD2
TGTGCCAGCAGTGAACCGGGACAGGCGCCGCACGAGCAGTACTTC CASSEPGQAPHEQYF once TRBJ2-7 TRBV6-1 TRBD1
TGTGCCACCAGCAGATTCCGGGACATCCGGGAGCCCCAGCATTTT CATSRFRDIREPQHF - TRBJ1-5 TRBV15 -
TGCGCCAGCAGGGGGACAGGGTTCGAGCAGTACTTC CASRGTGFEQYF - TRBJ2-7 TRBV10-2 TRBD1
TGTGCCAGCAGCATCTTACTAGCGGGGGCCCACAATGAGCAGTTCTTC CASSILLAGAHNEQFF - TRBJ2-1 TRBV5-4 TRBD2
TGTGCCAGCAGTTCCTCCTGGGGAGGAGAAAAACTGTTTTTT CASSSSWGGEKLFF few TRBJ1-4 TRBV27 -
TGCGCCAGCAGCTACGACAAGAGCTCCTACGAGCAGTACTTC CASSYDKSSYEQYF - TRBJ2-7 TRBV5-1 -